A selection of T cell receptor beta chains follows, all from one sample in a study of identical twins. TCRdb reprocessed the 5' RACE reads with MiXCR, giving one entry per CDR3 protein. The sample lists 1,800,000 or so distinct CDR3 sequences, around 29% seen once, with 0.25% to 0.3% in the top ten. Sequencing was performed on cord blood. The receptors here all came from a newborn girl in good health. Each CDR3 is given with its conserved first and last residue. The D gene is left open where the match is weak. Expanded clones are given a class, and other clones once, few, many or no size at all.

cdr3_length	d_call	clone_size	v_call	j_call	cdr3_nt	cdr3_aa
14	.	many	TRBV5-1	TRBJ2-1	TGCGCCAGCAGTGGGGGGTCCACCTACAATGAGCAGTTCTTC	CASSGGSTYNEQFF
18	.	.	TRBV4-2	TRBJ2-3	TGTGCCAGCAGCAAGACCACCGGGGACCTAGTTGTCACAGATACGCAGTATTTT	CASSKTTGDLVVTDTQYF
13	.	.	TRBV7-2	TRBJ1-3	TGTGCCAGCAGCACCGGCGCCCAGAACACCATATATTTT	CASSTGAQNTIYF
11	.	.	TRBV20-1	TRBJ1-6	TGCAGTGCTAGAGAAGATTCACCCCTCCACTTT	CSAREDSPLHF
15	.	.	TRBV7-8	TRBJ2-1	TGTGCCAGCATCCCTGACGGGACTTCCTACAATGAGCAGTTCTTC	CASIPDGTSYNEQFF
14	.	many	TRBV4-1	TRBJ1-2	TGCGCCAGCAGCCAAGATGGGGGATTCTATGGCTACACCTTC	CASSQDGGFYGYTF
14	TRBD1	.	TRBV12-3/TRBV12-4	TRBJ1-4	TGTGCCAGCAGCCTGGGACAGGTTGGGGAAAAACTGTTTTTT	CASSLGQVGEKLFF
15	.	.	TRBV5-4	TRBJ2-5	TGTGCCAGCAGCTTGGTAGGGACGACACAAGAGACCCCGTACTTC	CASSLVGTTQETPYF
15	.	.	TRBV18	TRBJ2-1	TGTGCCAGCTCACCTACCTTGGGACCGTACAATGAGCAGTTCTTC	CASSPTLGPYNEQFF
15	.	.	TRBV11-2	TRBJ2-7	TGTGCCAGCAGCTTCGTACGGGACCGATCCTACGAGCAGTACTTC	CASSFVRDRSYEQYF
17	TRBD2	few	TRBV2	TRBJ2-7	TGTGCCAGCAGTGAAGCGGTGGCGGGGGGCCAATACAATGAGCAGTACTTC	CASSEAVAGGQYNEQYF
19	TRBD2	few	TRBV4-1	TRBJ2-4	TGCGCCAGCAGCCAAGATAACGGTAGCGGGGGATTAGCCAAAAACATTCAGTACTTC	CASSQDNGSGGLAKNIQYF
14	.	.	TRBV28	TRBJ1-5	TGTGCCAGCAGTTTAAGCTCAGGGAGTCAGCCCCAGCATTTT	CASSLSSGSQPQHF
12	.	.	TRBV20-1	TRBJ2-3	TGCAGTGCTAGTGGGGCTGCAGATACGCAGTATTTT	CSASGAADTQYF
12	.	few	TRBV6-1	TRBJ1-1	TGTGCCAGCAGAGGAATTAACACTGAAGCTTTCTTT	CASRGINTEAFF
17	.	few	TRBV28	TRBJ2-1	TGTGCCAGCAGTTTATTTCCCAGGGTAGGCTCCTACAATGAGCAGTTCTTC	CASSLFPRVGSYNEQFF
14	.	few	TRBV4-2	TRBJ2-1	TGTGCCAGCAGCCAACCGTCTCGCCAAGAGACCCAGTTCTTC	CASSQPSRQETQFF
12	TRBD1	many	TRBV29-1	TRBJ2-7	TGCAGCGTTGTGGACAGGTCCTACGAGCAGTACTTC	CSVVDRSYEQYF
14	.	many	TRBV5-1	TRBJ2-7	TGTGCCAGCAGTTTGGCAGGGCGGCTCTACGAGCAGTACTTC	CASSLAGRLYEQYF
15	.	few	TRBV5-5	TRBJ2-7	TGTGCCAGCAGCTTGGAAGGCAGCATGTTATACGAGCAGTACTTC	CASSLEGSMLYEQYF
16	TRBD2	few	TRBV4-1	TRBJ2-1	TGCGCCAGCAGCCCGATAGCGGGTCGAGCCTACAATGAGCAGTTCTTC	CASSPIAGRAYNEQFF
17	TRBD1	few	TRBV7-2	TRBJ2-7	TGTGCCAGCAGCCCCAACAGCGGGACAGGGGGCAGGTACGAGCAGTACTTC	CASSPNSGTGGRYEQYF
12	TRBD1	many	TRBV29-1	TRBJ2-7	TGCAGCGCACGACAGGGGATGAACGAGCAGTACTTC	CSARQGMNEQYF
12	TRBD2	.	TRBV6-2/TRBV6-3	TRBJ2-7	TGTGCCAGCGGGAGGGCCTACTACGAGCAGTACTTC	CASGRAYYEQYF
14	TRBD2	few	TRBV4-2	TRBJ2-5	TGTGCCAGCACCTCTAGCGGGGGGGGAAATGAGCAGTACTTC	CASTSSGGGNEQYF
16	.	.	TRBV14	TRBJ1-1	TGTGCCAGCAGCCAAGATTGGGGGGGAATCTACACTGAAGCTTTCTTT	CASSQDWGGIYTEAFF
14	TRBD2	few	TRBV2	TRBJ2-1	TGTGCCAGCACCCGAGCGGGAGTGGTAAATGAGCAGTTCTTC	CASTRAGVVNEQFF
16	TRBD2	.	TRBV5-1	TRBJ2-1	TGCGTCAGCAGCTTGTTAGGCGGGGGGGCCTACAATGAGCAGTTCTTC	CVSSLLGGGAYNEQFF
15	TRBD2	.	TRBV29-1	TRBJ2-1	TGCAGCGCTTTTGGACTAGCGGGTTCGAAAGAGACCCAGTTCTTC	CSAFGLAGSKETQFF